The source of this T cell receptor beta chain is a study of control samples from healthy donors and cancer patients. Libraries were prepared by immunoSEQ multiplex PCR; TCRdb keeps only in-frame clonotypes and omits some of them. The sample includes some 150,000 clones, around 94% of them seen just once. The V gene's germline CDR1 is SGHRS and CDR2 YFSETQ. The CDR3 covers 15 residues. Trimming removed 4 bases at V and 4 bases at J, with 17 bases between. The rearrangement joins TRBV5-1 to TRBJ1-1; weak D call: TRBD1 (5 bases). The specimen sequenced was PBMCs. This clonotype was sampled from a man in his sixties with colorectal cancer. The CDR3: CASSASTGAPTEAFF. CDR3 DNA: TGCGCCAGCAGCGCTTCTACAGGTGCCCCCACTGAAGCTTTCTTT.